This T cell receptor beta chain stems from a study of blood T cell repertoires in COVID-19 (dated by TCRdb to the early 2020s). In terms of the full investigation: Samples covering the acute and convalescent phases of COVID-19 were provided by collaborators in the United States, Italy and Spain. The prospective study material was composed of cDNA or gDNA derived from T cells, B-cell-depleted T cells, or PBMCs. Deeply sampled blood TCRbeta repertoires from subjects exposed to, actively infected with, or recovered from COVID-19 were included in the dataset. The repertoires were released in a freely available public database intended as a resource for research on the immune response to SARS-CoV-2. The samples were drawn from two sources: the first 160 participants of the ongoing ImmuneRACE study, and 1,254 subjects contributed by 6 global collaborators. Sample metadata almost always included a de-identified subject ID, COVID-19 status, age in years and sex. Where HLA class I and class II types were available, the types were taken from metadata supplied by the sample provider, not from assay-based typing.

With respect to this clone: Its binding antigen is unknown. Per-nucleotide qualities are absent, and no much larger clonotype sits a single base away.

The CDR3 measures 16 amino acids from cysteine to phenylalanine. Only the CDR3 DNA is retained, 48 bases long and in frame from the first base. Per the germline V gene (reference sequence), MNHNY is the CDR1 and SVGAGI is the CDR2. Here V drops 5 bases and J drops 2 bases, and the junction holds 12 bases not matched to any gene. TCRbeta CDR3 regions were amplified from genomic DNA using the immunoSEQ Assay, a bias-controlled multiplex PCR. As for the original processing: The number of nucleated cells in each sample was estimated by amplification of reference gene primers within the assay. Sequence reads were collapsed and filtered to measure the absolute abundance of every unique TCRbeta CDR3 rearrangement. For each sample, productive Simpson clonality was calculated as the square root of Simpson's diversity index across productive rearrangements. In TCRdb, the immuneACCESS table is reduced to in-frame sequences with V and J assigned. These tables do not hold every clone; where another copy was compared, an unresolved V gene accounts for under half, and the others remain unexplained. V, J and clone size derive from that table, while D and trimming were established from the DNA sequence. The sample table holds roughly 220,000 clones, of which 80% to 85% were seen once. The ten most abundant clones make up less than 9.5% of the sample.

Overall study outcomes, separate from this receptor: How much clinical and demographic metadata was included differed by source and by participant, and the metadata was provided uncurated.

One collaborating source in Seattle enrolled patients while the patients were actively infected and followed the patients over time throughout the course of disease. Whole blood was collected in K2EDTA tubes by collaborating institutions according to the institutions' own protocols. Collaborator samples were shipped for TCRbeta analysis as frozen whole blood, isolated PBMCs, or DNA extracted from either sample type. Here the chain combines TRBV6-6 and TRBJ2-7, with 7 bases aligning to TRBD1. The TCR originated in a woman aged 80 or over with COVID-19, enrolled during active disease. Sequences were obtained from peripheral blood. CDR3 protein: CASSQKGQKLTYEQYF. The bases are TGTGCCAGCAGTCAAAAGGGACAGAAATTAACCTACGAGCAGTACTTC.